This TCR beta chain was captured by sequencing in a study of identifying expanded T cells in peripheral blood. TCRdb's copy holds only in-frame clones and misses some; the assay was immunoSEQ multiplex PCR. The repertoire holds around 100,000 clones, with around nine tenths as singletons. CDR1 and CDR2 (germline): SGDLS, YYNGEE. Trimming removed 4 bases at V and 6 bases at J, with 20 bases between. This CDR3 has 16 residues. A single count supports this clone. The chain is built from TRBV9 and TRBJ2-1; a weak D match, TRBD2 (6 bases). The source material was blood. This sequence was found in a person aged 18 to 70 in good health. This CDR3 is CASSSTHLAMGNEQFF. The CDR3 DNA follows: TGTGCCAGCAGCTCAACCCACCTAGCGATGGGCAATGAGCAGTTCTTC.